These 27 T cell receptor beta chains share one sample of origin, sequenced in a study of cytomegalovirus exposure and HLA in healthy donors. Primers included in the PCR were 60 Vbeta and 13 Jbeta primers. Generated by immunoSEQ multiplex PCR, the TCRdb table keeps only in-frame clones and is missing some. The table includes 250,000 to 350,000 clones, approximately 80% detected once. Sequencing used PBMCs. The source of these receptors is a girl between 2 and 10 years old in good health and CMV-seronegative.

The rearrangement uses TRBV7-6 and TRBJ1-3; tentatively, D is TRBD1 (6 bases). Trimming took 5 bases from V and 1 from J, leaving 12 bases between them. Germline assignment: CDR1 SGHVS and CDR2 FNYEAQ. The CDR3 sequence is 15 residues long. CDR3 coding DNA: TGTGCCAGCAGCCCCAACAGGGCGTCTGGAAACACCATATATTTT. This codes for CASSPNRASGNTIYF.

This clone appeared a single time. The J gene is TRBJ1-3, the V gene TRBV7-9, with TRBD1 as a possible D gene (5 bases). CDR1 and CDR2 (germline): SEHNR, FQNEAQ (reference sequence). Trimming pared 5 bases from V and 0 bases from J, leaving 20 bases between. There are 18 residues in the CDR3. The CDR3 sequence is CASSPVPGMLHSGNTIYF. The CDR3, as DNA: TGTGCCAGCAGCCCCGTTCCAGGGATGCTACACTCTGGAAACACCATATATTTT.

The rearrangement links TRBV6-5 to TRBJ2-7; 9 nucleotides line up with TRBD1. The V gene's germline CDR1 is MNHEY and CDR2 SVGAGI. The CDR3 contains 15 residues. V trimming: 0 bases; J trimming: 4 bases; junction bases outside the gene matches: 4. This CDR3 is CASSYSPGQGYEQYF. CDR3 nucleotide sequence: TGTGCCAGCAGTTACTCCCCGGGACAGGGTTACGAGCAGTACTTC.

This chain uses TRBV5-1 with TRBJ2-2; 15 nucleotides align to TRBD2. V trimming: 0 bases; J trimming: 1 base; junction bases outside the gene matches: 4. This CDR3 contains 19 residues. The germline V gene encodes CDR1 SGHRS and CDR2 YFSETQ. Written as DNA, the CDR3 is TGCGCCAGCAGCTTGGAACCGGGACTAGCGGGGGGGAACACCGGGGAGCTGTTTTTT. This encodes CASSLEPGLAGGNTGELFF.

The chain combines TRBV5-1 with TRBJ2-7; TRBD2 aligns across 7 bases. The CDR3 has 16 residues. J was trimmed by 2 bases and V by 2 bases; bases with no gene match: 10. Germline V gene data show CDR1 as SGHRS and CDR2 as YFSETQ. In nucleotides, the CDR3 is TGCGCCAGCAGCTTATCATCGGGGGGTACCCCCTACGAGCAGTACTTC. Translation: CASSLSSGGTPYEQYF.

The chain is built from TRBV14 and TRBJ1-1, with D tentatively TRBD1 (6 bases). V was shortened by 4 bases and J by 6 bases, with 12 bases between the two germline ends. The V gene's germline CDR1 is SGHDN and CDR2 FVKESK. CDR3 length: 13 residues. CDR3 bases: TGTGCCAGCAGCCCTTACAGGGATTCTGAAGCTTTCTTT. It specifies CASSPYRDSEAFF.

The chain employs TRBV27 and TRBJ2-5, with 7 positions matching TRBD1. Germline loops: CDR1 MNHEY, CDR2 SMNVEV (reference sequence). J was trimmed by 5 bases and V by 3 bases; bases with no gene match: 3. There are 13 residues in the CDR3. CDR3 sequence reads: CASSFKQGETQYF. As DNA, the CDR3 is TGTGCCAGCAGTTTTAAACAGGGGGAGACCCAGTACTTC.

The V gene is TRBV27, the J gene TRBJ2-1, with TRBD2 matching over 12 bases. This CDR3 spans 16 amino acids. Unmatched junction bases numbered 14, after V lost 10 bases and J lost 7 bases. CDR1 and CDR2 (germline): MNHEY, SMNVEV (reference sequence). DNA for the CDR3: TGTGCCAACAGATTGCTAGCGGGAGGGCCCAGAAATGAGCAGTTCTTC. Its protein product is CANRLLAGGPRNEQFF.

The chain recombines TRBV18 with TRBJ2-5; D ambiguous. V was trimmed by 3 bases and J by 4 bases, leaving 6 bases between them. CDR3 length: 12 amino acids. Germline CDR1 and CDR2: KGHSH and LQKENI. CDR3 sequence reads: CASSPSRETQYF. The CDR3 bases are TGTGCCAGCTCACCGAGCCGAGAGACCCAGTACTTC.

This rearrangement joins TRBV11-2 to TRBJ2-5; perhaps TRBD2 as D (7 bases). The V and J ends lost 8 bases and 7 bases respectively, with 26 bases between them. This CDR3 spans 16 amino acids. CDR1 is SGHAT, CDR2 FQNNGV, per germline. The CDR3 DNA reads TGTGCCAGCCAAACCTTGAGGGGGGGGGTCAGTGGGACCCAGTACTTC. Its translation is CASQTLRGGVSGTQYF.

This clone came up once. V usage is TRBV19 and J usage is TRBJ2-5, with D maybe TRBD2 (5 bases). Germline lookup yields CDR1 LNHDA and CDR2 SQIVND (reference sequence). The V end was cut by 3 bases, the J end by 5 bases, with 13 bases between. The CDR3 extends over 14 amino acids. The CDR3 is CASSMISALETQYF. CDR3 DNA: TGTGCCAGTAGTATGATTAGCGCCCTGGAGACCCAGTACTTC.

The chain recombines TRBV9 with TRBJ2-7; 8 positions agree with TRBD2. V lost 0 bases to trimming and J lost 2 bases; unmatched junction nucleotides: 4. There are 15 residues in the CDR3. Germline CDR1 and CDR2: SGDLS and YYNGEE. The CDR3 loop is CASSVGLALTYEQYF. The CDR3 DNA reads TGTGCCAGCAGCGTAGGACTAGCGCTTACCTACGAGCAGTACTTC. Full variable domain (remainder filled in from reference TRBV9 and TRBJ2-7): DSGVTQTPKHLITATGQRVTLRCSPRSGDLSVYWYQQSLDQGLQFLIQYYNGEERAKGNILERFSAQQFPDLHSELNLSSLELGDSALYFCASSVGLALTYEQYFGPGTRLTVT.

This clone was observed once. The rearrangement uses TRBV15 and TRBJ1-5, with D possibly being TRBD1 (6 bases). The germline V gene encodes CDR1 LNHNV and CDR2 YYDKDF (reference sequence). This CDR3 has 15 residues. V dropped 6 bases and J dropped 1 base, with 13 bases sitting between them. CDR3 region: CATSGGAGSNQPQHF. As DNA, the CDR3 is TGTGCCACCAGTGGGGGGGCTGGGAGCAATCAGCCCCAGCATTTT.

This chain joins TRBV5-1 and TRBJ2-6; TRBD1 might be the D (5 bases). The CDR3 loop spans 21 amino acids. Per germline, CDR1 SGHRS and CDR2 YFSETQ. Trimming took off 4 bases at V and 0 bases at J, with 26 bases between the two ends. The CDR3 nucleotides read TGCGCCAGCAGCGGACCGGCGTTTCAAGGAACAGGCCACTCTGGGGCCAACGTCCTGACTTTC. Translated, it gives CASSGPAFQGTGHSGANVLTF.

The V gene is TRBV7-2, the J gene TRBJ2-3; the match to TRBD2 covers 9 bases. V shed 5 bases and J 4 bases; nucleotides not matched to a gene: 10. Germline values: CDR1 SGHTA, CDR2 FQGNSA. The CDR3 consists of 16 residues. The CDR3 loop is CASSPLGASGADTQYF. CDR3 bases: TGTGCCAGCAGCCCGCTAGGGGCTAGCGGGGCAGATACGCAGTATTTT.

V and J are TRBV2 and TRBJ2-3, with D possibly matching TRBD2 (6 bases). Germline values: CDR1 SNHLY, CDR2 FYNNEI. Trimming took off 7 bases at V and 0 bases at J, with 11 bases between the two ends. The CDR3 loop spans 14 amino acids. The CDR3 sequence: CASKGGASTDTQYF. For the CDR3, the DNA is TGTGCCAGCAAGGGCGGGGCGAGCACAGATACGCAGTATTTT.

In its sample, this clone was seen a few times. This chain links TRBV10-3 with TRBJ1-1; 7 nucleotides agree with TRBD1. This CDR3 has 17 amino acids. Germline CDR1 ENHRY, CDR2 SYGVKD. V shed 2 bases, J shed 2 bases, and the junction held 11 bases outside the gene matches. CDR3 sequence (DNA): TGTGCCATCAGTGAGAGGGAACAGGGGCGGAGAAACACTGAAGCTTTCTTT. It is translated as CAISEREQGRRNTEAFF.

The chain has TRBV9 and TRBJ2-1; possibly TRBD2 for D (6 bases). V was trimmed by 1 base and J by 3 bases, leaving 14 bases between them. The CDR3 spans 16 residues. Germline CDR1 is SGDLS and CDR2 is YYNGEE. The CDR3 nucleotides read TGTGCCAGCAGCGTATCCCAGTCCGGGAGCTACAATGAGCAGTTCTTC. Amino acids: CASSVSQSGSYNEQFF.

The chain joins TRBV6-6 to TRBJ2-3, with 8 positions matching TRBD1. CDR3 length: 14 residues. The V gene end was trimmed by 7 bases and the J gene end by 2 bases; junction bases not matched to a gene: 5. Germline V gene sequence: CDR1 MNHNY, CDR2 SVGAGI (reference sequence). The CDR3 DNA reads TGTGCCAGCACACAGGGGGAGATCACAGATACGCAGTATTTT. Translation: CASTQGEITDTQYF.

This chain uses TRBV27 with TRBJ2-7; 10 bases line up with TRBD1. Germline V gives CDR1 MNHEY, CDR2 SMNVEV (reference sequence). Losses at the gene ends were 5 bases for V and 5 bases for J; bases not matched to a gene: 9. This CDR3 is 15 amino acids long. The CDR3 is CASSPDRTGGHEQYF. CDR3 DNA: TGTGCCAGCAGTCCCGACCGGACAGGGGGGCACGAGCAGTACTTC.

V and J are TRBV30 and TRBJ2-1; TRBD2 matches at 9 bases. J was trimmed by 0 bases and V by 0 bases; bases with no gene match: 6. The CDR3 has 17 amino acids. The germline gives CDR1 GTSNPN, CDR2 SVGIG (reference sequence). The CDR3 DNA sequence: TGTGCCTGGAGTGTAGCGGTAGCGGGGGTCTCCTACAATGAGCAGTTCTTC. Its translation: CAWSVAVAGVSYNEQFF.

CDR3 amino acids: CASSELLASGTSTDTQYF. The CDR3 nucleotides read TGTGCCAGCAGTGAATTACTTGCTAGCGGAACTAGCACAGATACGCAGTATTTT. The chain recombines TRBV2 with TRBJ2-3, with 7 bases identical to TRBD2. The V segment lost 2 bases and the J segment 0 bases; nucleotides outside the gene matches: 11. The CDR3 has 18 residues. Germline CDR1 SNHLY, CDR2 FYNNEI.

In nucleotides, the CDR3 is TGTGCCAGCAGTTCGAGAGGCTTCCGGGAGCTGTTTTTT. This gives the protein CASSSRGFRELFF. The rearrangement links TRBV11-2 to TRBJ2-2; D gene unclear. Trimming took 6 bases from V and 9 from J, leaving 14 bases between them. CDR1 SGHAT and CDR2 FQNNGV come from the germline V gene. The CDR3 covers 13 residues.

The rearrangement joins TRBV5-1 to TRBJ1-4; possible D gene TRBD1, 5 bases. The CDR3 is 15 residues long. Germline CDR1 and CDR2: SGHRS and YFSETQ. V lost 3 bases, J lost 7 bases, and 16 bases lay in between. CDR3 DNA sequence: TGCGCCAGCAGCTGGGGCGGTTCGGCTAGTGAAAAACTGTTTTTT. Translated, it gives CASSWGGSASEKLFF.

A single count supports this clone. The J gene is TRBJ1-6, the V gene TRBV14, with TRBD1 as a possible D gene (5 bases). The CDR3 is 14 residues long. Germline V gene sequence: CDR1 SGHDN, CDR2 FVKESK. V dropped 4 bases and J dropped 9 bases, with 13 bases sitting between them. The CDR3 DNA is TGTGCCAGCAGCCTGAGTTACAGGAGTTCACCCCTCCACTTT. Amino acid sequence: CASSLSYRSSPLHF.

This chain joins TRBV2 and TRBJ2-2; a possible D gene is TRBD2 (7 bases). V was cut by 3 bases and J by 5 bases, with 10 bases left in between. The V gene's germline CDR1 is SNHLY and CDR2 FYNNEI. The length of the CDR3 is 14 residues. CDR3 sequence: CASSERGGTGELFF. In DNA form, the CDR3 reads TGTGCCAGCAGTGAGAGGGGGGGGACCGGGGAGCTGTTTTTT.

The chain combines TRBV7-9 with TRBJ2-5; TRBD2 matches 9 bases. J lost 3 bases, V lost 2 bases, and 10 bases had no gene match. CDR1 and CDR2 from the germline V gene are SEHNR and FQNEAQ (reference sequence). The CDR3 spans 17 residues. CDR3 DNA sequence: TGTGCCAGCAGCTTAAGTTCGCTAGCGGGAACAGAAGAGACCCAGTACTTC. It is translated as CASSLSSLAGTEETQYF.